The clone carrying this TCR beta chain was seen a handful of times. Antigen specificity is unknown. The data derive from a study of vaccination effects on CD4 cells after COVID-19. TCRdb's copy holds only in-frame clones and misses some; the assay was immunoSEQ multiplex PCR. The sample lists about 47,000 clones, roughly two thirds seen once, with around 6.7% in the top ten. Germline V CDR1 and CDR2: SGHNT, YYREEE (reference sequence). The CDR3 loop spans 14 amino acids. V was trimmed by 0 bases and J by 7 bases, leaving 8 bases between them. The culture ran for roughly ten days before CD4+ T cells were isolated. Two doses of either BNT162b2 or mRNA-1273 were given to each participant.

The sample consisted of CD4+ T cells from PBMCs cultured without peptide, taken after COVID-19 vaccination. The J gene is TRBJ1-6, the V gene TRBV5-4; no definite D call. This receptor was obtained from a human donor who received a COVID-19 vaccine. The CDR3 region is CASSLEVGNSPLHF. CDR3 bases: TGTGCCAGCAGCTTGGAGGTCGGGAATTCACCCCTCCACTTT.